This record concerns one T cell receptor (beta chain) sequence. Its antigen remains unidentified. Time point here: persistent/refractory GD, antithyroid drugs over 5 years with positive TRAb. The TCR library was made from RNA extracted from PBMCs. The CDR3 totals 14 residues. Germline lookup yields CDR1 SEHNR and CDR2 FQNEAQ (reference sequence). V was clipped by 6 bases and J by 1 base, with 11 bases between them. The data were obtained in a study of regulatory T cells in long-lasting Graves disease. Study-level points and caveats: Favored usage of TRBV28, TRBJ1-2 and TRBJ2-5 was recorded in persistent disease.

Investigators prepared the TCR beta libraries by applying iRepertoire HTBI primers and Arm-PCR of CDR3 regions. Study processing details: Samples jointly harbored 62 TRBV and over 13 TRBJ segments. A single record per CDR3 protein comes from TCRdb applying MiXCR to the multiplex PCR reads. These V and J calls rely on TCRdb rather than the paper's analysis. The sample consists of hundreds of thousands of distinct CDR3 sequences, about 20% of them appearing once. The sequence was obtained from a female donor with Graves disease. This chain joins TRBV7-9 and TRBJ2-3; D not certain. The sample here was peripheral blood mononuclear cells (PBMCs), taken when the disease was refractory, from a patient treated with antithyroid drugs. For the CDR3, the DNA is TGTGCCAGCAGTTGGTATCGCGGCACAGATACGCAGTATTTT. It yields the protein CASSWYRGTDTQYF.